This T cell receptor beta chain was sequenced during a study of cytomegalovirus exposure and HLA in healthy donors. Germline V CDR1 and CDR2: MDHEN, SYDVKM. CDR3 size: 15 residues. V gave up 3 bases and J gave up 6 bases, with 18 bases separating them. It was the 120-subject validation cohort, separate from the approximately 690-subject first cohort, to which the donors belonged. Method: immunoSEQ multiplex PCR; TCRdb's copy keeps in-frame clones and lacks some. This table holds about 56,000 clones, more than 90% found once. The source of this sequence is a man between 18 and 35 years old in good health and CMV-seronegative. Sample: PBMCs. The chain employs TRBV28 and TRBJ2-7; a possible D gene is TRBD2 (5 bases). The CDR3 sequence is CASSFYGPNSGEQYF. The CDR3 DNA is TGTGCCAGCAGTTTCTACGGACCCAACAGCGGCGAGCAGTACTTC.